This T cell receptor beta chain was observed in a study of identifying expanded T cells in peripheral blood. The method was immunoSEQ multiplex PCR; TCRdb's version includes in-frame clones alone and lacks a portion of them. The data contain around 81,000 clones, about 88% of them singletons. After removal of 1 base from V and 6 bases from J, the junction contained 7 bases not matched to a gene. The germline V gene encodes CDR1 SGHVS and CDR2 FQNEAQ. The CDR3 has 16 amino acids. The genes are TRBV7-8 and TRBJ1-5, with TRBD1 identical over 9 bases. The clonotype comes from a person aged 18 to 70 in good health. The sample consisted of blood. The CDR3 is CASSLVDGTGSQPQHF. The CDR3 DNA is TGTGCCAGCAGCTTAGTGGACGGGACAGGGAGTCAGCCCCAGCATTTT. The full variable domain, rest sourced from reference TRBV7-8 and TRBJ1-5, is GAGVSQSPRYKVAKRGQDVALRCDPISGHVSLFWYQQALGQGPEFLTYFQNEAQLDKSGLPSDRFFAERPEGSVSTLKIQRTQQEDSAVYLCASSLVDGTGSQPQHFGDGTRLSIL.